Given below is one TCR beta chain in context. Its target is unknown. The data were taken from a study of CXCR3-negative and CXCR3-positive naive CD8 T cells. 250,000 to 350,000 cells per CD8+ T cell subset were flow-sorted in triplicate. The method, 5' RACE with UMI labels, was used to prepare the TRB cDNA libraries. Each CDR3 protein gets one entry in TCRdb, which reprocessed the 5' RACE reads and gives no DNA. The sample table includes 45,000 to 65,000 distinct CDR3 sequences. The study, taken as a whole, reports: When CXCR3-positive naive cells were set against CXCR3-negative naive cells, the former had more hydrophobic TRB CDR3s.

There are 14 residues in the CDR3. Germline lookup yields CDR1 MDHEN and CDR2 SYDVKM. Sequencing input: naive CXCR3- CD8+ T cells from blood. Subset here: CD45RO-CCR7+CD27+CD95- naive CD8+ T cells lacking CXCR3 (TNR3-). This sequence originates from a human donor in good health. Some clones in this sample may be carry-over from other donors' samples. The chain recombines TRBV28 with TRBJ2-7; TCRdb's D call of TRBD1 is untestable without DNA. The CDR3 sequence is CASRPPGTGYEQYF.